Detailed here is one T cell receptor (beta chain). This could be a read error, since a much larger clone is one nucleotide away. Aged 18 to 65, the patients had hyperthyroidism that was newly diagnosed and had lasted under 2 months. Pregnant or lactating patients were excluded, as were those with uncontrolled infection or other autoimmune disease. This entry is derived from a study of T cells in Graves' hyperthyroidism and ophthalmopathy. CDR1 and CDR2 (germline): SNHLY, FYNNEI. There are 15 residues in the CDR3. Trimming left V 7 bases short and J 0 bases short, with 13 bases between. TCR beta CDR3 region amplification was performed from RNA transcripts. The TCR CDR3 first-round RT-PCR relied on the HTBI primer set. TCRdb re-derived calls from the multiplex PCR reads in MiXCR, one entry per CDR3 protein. The sample carries approximately 330,000 distinct CDR3 sequences, roughly 20% recorded once.

The specimen was blood. The rearrangement uses TRBV2 and TRBJ1-5; possibly TRBD1 for D (6 bases). The receptor was isolated from a woman between 45 and 65 years old with Graves' hyperthyroidism. CDR3 amino acids: CASKTGMYSNQPQHF. CDR3 DNA: TGTGCCAGCAAGACAGGAATGTATAGCAATCAGCCCCAGCATTTT.